This passage covers 23 T cell receptor beta chains from one sample sequenced in a study of blood T cell repertoires in COVID-19. Data came from immunoSEQ multiplex PCR; TCRdb stores just in-frame clones and leaves some out. Of 200,000 to 300,000 clones in the sample, 88% were seen once. Sequencing was carried out using PBMCs or T cells enriched from blood (not recorded which). Receptor source: a woman aged 40 to 55 with acute COVID-19.

The rearrangement joins TRBV3-1 (or the pseudogene TRBV3-2) to TRBJ2-5, with D maybe TRBD2 (6 bases). The CDR3 runs 14 residues. Between the trimmed V and J ends, which lost 5 bases and 2 bases, there was a span of 12 bases. Per the germline V gene, CDR1 is LGHDT and CDR2 is YNNKEL (reference sequence). As DNA, the CDR3 is TGTGCCAGCAGCAAGGGAGGCTTACAAGAGACCCAGTACTTC. It codes for CASSKGGLQETQYF.

The gene calls are TRBV9 and TRBJ2-5; D may be TRBD1 (5 bases). Looked up from germline, CDR1 is SGDLS and CDR2 is YYNGEE. Trimming left V 0 bases short and J 4 bases short, with 13 bases between. The CDR3 runs 15 residues. CDR3 sequence (DNA): TGTGCCAGCAGCGTAGCCGCAGGGTTGGGAGAGACCCAGTACTTC. It translates to CASSVAAGLGETQYF. The variable domain in full, with the rest retrieved from reference TRBV9 and TRBJ2-5, is DSGVTQTPKHLITATGQRVTLRCSPRSGDLSVYWYQQSLDQGLQFLIQYYNGEERAKGNILERFSAQQFPDLHSELNLSSLELGDSALYFCASSVAAGLGETQYFGPGTRLLVL.

This chain links TRBV27 with TRBJ1-1; 7 bases match TRBD1. The CDR3 totals 15 residues. The V and J ends lost 2 bases and 2 bases, in that order; junction bases with no gene match: 5. CDR1 is MNHEY and CDR2 is SMNVEV in the germline V gene (reference sequence). The CDR3 nucleotides read TGTGCCAGCAGTTTAAGGCGGGACAGTAACACTGAAGCTTTCTTT. It specifies CASSLRRDSNTEAFF.

The chain combines TRBV27 with TRBJ1-1, with no clear D. V gave up 1 base and J gave up 6 bases, with 27 bases separating them. Germline-derived CDR1 and CDR2 are MNHEY and SMNVEV (reference sequence). The CDR3 has 19 residues. The DNA for the CDR3 is TGTGCCAGCAGTTTATACCCACTGGGCGCCAGTGGCTCGGGGTCTGAAGCTTTCTTT. This encodes CASSLYPLGASGSGSEAFF.

The chain couples TRBV15 to TRBJ1-2; no definite D call. Germline V gene data show CDR1 as LNHNV and CDR2 as YYDKDF (reference sequence). The CDR3 is 13 residues long. Trimming removed 0 bases from V and 3 bases from J, with 5 bases in between. CDR3: CATSRDEDYGYTF. In DNA form, the CDR3 reads TGTGCCACCAGCAGAGATGAGGACTATGGCTACACCTTC.

The chain has TRBV19 and TRBJ1-1, with D unclear. The CDR3 totals 11 residues. Germline V gene sequence: CDR1 LNHDA, CDR2 SQIVND (reference sequence). V shed 3 bases and J shed 11 bases, with 10 bases lying between them. The chain's CDR3 is CASSILTAAFF. CDR3 sequence (DNA): TGTGCCAGTAGTATTCTTACAGCCGCTTTCTTT.

This chain connects TRBV6-6 to TRBJ1-5; maybe TRBD1 (5 bases). The germline V and J ends were trimmed by 6 bases and 2 bases, with 11 bases remaining between them. The germline CDR1 and CDR2 sequences are MNHNY and SVGAGI (reference sequence). The length of the CDR3 is 14 residues. CDR3 sequence reads: CASRPSGGNQPQHF. The CDR3 nucleotides are TGTGCCAGCAGGCCGTCGGGGGGCAATCAGCCCCAGCATTTT.

The V call is TRBV6-2 or TRBV6-3, the J call TRBJ2-7; TRBD2 aligns across 11 bases. The length of the CDR3 is 18 residues. From germline, CDR1 is MNHEY and CDR2 SVGEGT. J was trimmed by 0 bases and V by 7 bases; bases with no gene match: 14. The CDR3 DNA reads as TGTGCCAGCACCCCGGGGACTAGCGGCCTACCGTTCTCCTACGAGCAGTACGTC. This sequence encodes CASTPGTSGLPFSYEQYV.

This clone was recorded only once. The CDR3 loop is CAISAQYSGRGSSYEQYF. The CDR3 bases are TGTGCCATCAGTGCTCAATATAGCGGGAGGGGAAGCTCCTACGAGCAGTACTTC. The chain links TRBV10-3 to TRBJ2-7, with 11 bases matching TRBD2. This CDR3 spans 18 amino acids. With 4 bases clipped from V and 0 bases from J, the junction kept 11 bases outside the gene matches. Germline V gene lookup returns CDR1 ENHRY and CDR2 SYGVKD.

With regard to this clone: The same CDR3 is also encoded by other DNA sequences in this sample. This rearrangement joins TRBV9 to TRBJ2-2; the D is unclear. This CDR3 spans 14 amino acids. The V and J ends lost 0 bases and 0 bases respectively, with 3 bases between them. The germline V gene encodes CDR1 SGDLS and CDR2 YYNGEE. CDR3: CASSVGANTGELFF. The CDR3 DNA sequence: TGTGCCAGCAGCGTAGGAGCGAACACCGGGGAGCTGTTTTTT.

The chain uses TRBV9 and TRBJ2-1, with D possibly matching TRBD1 (5 bases). The CDR3 spans 13 residues. V was clipped by 2 bases and J by 5 bases, with 8 bases between them. Germline V gene data show CDR1 as SGDLS and CDR2 as YYNGEE. The CDR3 DNA reads TGTGCCAGCAGCGTCGAGACAGACAATGAGCAGTTCTTC. Its translation is CASSVETDNEQFF.

The chain links TRBV4-2 to TRBJ2-2, with 13 bases that match TRBD2. CDR1 and CDR2 from the germline V gene are LGHNA and YNFKEQ. With 6 bases clipped from V and 2 bases from J, the junction kept 3 bases outside the gene matches. The CDR3 sequence is 16 residues long. The DNA for the CDR3 is TGTGCCAGCAGGGGACTAGCGGGACTCAACACCGGGGAGCTGTTTTTT. The encoded protein is CASRGLAGLNTGELFF.

The J gene is TRBJ2-5, the V gene TRBV7-3; TRBD2 aligns across 8 bases. This CDR3 comprises 14 residues. Trimming took 8 bases from V and 4 from J; bases not matched to a gene: 9. Germline lookup yields CDR1 SGHTA and CDR2 FQGTGA. CDR3 in DNA: TGTGCCAGCGGCCATGGACTAGCATCAGAGACCCAGTACTTC. It is translated as CASGHGLASETQYF.

The chain couples TRBV28 to TRBJ2-6, with D possibly TRBD1 on 5 matching bases. The V gene lost 2 bases and the J gene lost 1 base, with 6 bases spanning the gap. The CDR3 totals 15 residues. Per germline, CDR1 MDHEN and CDR2 SYDVKM. The CDR3 reads CASSLRGSGANVLTF. CDR3 nucleotide sequence: TGTGCCAGCAGTTTAAGGGGATCTGGGGCCAACGTCCTGACTTTC.

This chain connects TRBV5-1 to TRBJ2-1, with a weak D call TRBD2 (6 bases). The germline V gene encodes CDR1 SGHRS and CDR2 YFSETQ. CDR3 length: 13 amino acids. V was shortened by 0 bases and J by 9 bases, with 10 bases between the two germline ends. In nucleotides, the CDR3 is TGCGCCAGCAGCTTGGAGGCGGGATCTGAGCAGTTCTTC. Its translation is CASSLEAGSEQFF. The variable domain in full, completed from reference TRBV5-1 and TRBJ2-1, reads KAGVTQTPRYLIKTRGQQVTLSCSPISGHRSVSWYQQTPGQGLQFLFEYFSETQRNKGNFPGRFSGRQFSNSRSEMNVSTLELGDSALYLCASSLEAGSEQFFGPGTRLTVL.

The V and J genes are TRBV11-2 and TRBJ2-5; perhaps TRBD2 as D (6 bases). CDR1 is SGHAT, CDR2 FQNNGV, per germline. This CDR3 region has 16 residues. Trimming pared 0 bases from V and 2 bases from J, leaving 13 bases between. CDR3 residues: CASSLDRGSGQETQYF. Here the CDR3 DNA reads TGTGCCAGCAGCTTAGATCGGGGTAGCGGACAAGAGACCCAGTACTTC.

CDR3 sequence: CASSPTGDQPQHF. The CDR3 nucleotides read TGTGCCAGCAGCCCGACAGGGGATCAGCCCCAGCATTTT. The V and J genes are TRBV3-1 (or the pseudogene TRBV3-2) and TRBJ1-5, with TRBD1 identical over 8 bases. The ends lost 4 bases at V and 5 bases at J; junction bases unmatched: 1. There are 13 residues in the CDR3. CDR1 and CDR2 (germline): LGHDT, YNNKEL (reference sequence).

This chain connects TRBV5-1 to TRBJ1-1; D is perhaps TRBD1 (5 bases). V was shortened by 4 bases and J by 4 bases, with 14 bases between the two germline ends. This CDR3 is built from 14 residues. Germline V gene sequence: CDR1 SGHRS, CDR2 YFSETQ. The CDR3 loop reads CASSPQGLGTEAFF. Written as DNA, the CDR3 is TGCGCCAGCAGCCCCCAGGGCCTTGGCACTGAAGCTTTCTTT. The entire variable domain, with the rest obtained from reference TRBV5-1 and TRBJ1-1, is as follows: KAGVTQTPRYLIKTRGQQVTLSCSPISGHRSVSWYQQTPGQGLQFLFEYFSETQRNKGNFPGRFSGRQFSNSRSEMNVSTLELGDSALYLCASSPQGLGTEAFFGQGTRLTVV.

The J gene is TRBJ2-7, the V gene TRBV9; 8 bases align to TRBD2. The CDR3 runs 15 residues. Germline V gives CDR1 SGDLS, CDR2 YYNGEE. V trimming: 0 bases; J trimming: 5 bases; junction bases outside the gene matches: 7. CDR3 nucleotides: TGTGCCAGCAGCGTAGCTGGCGGGAGGTCAGACGAGCAGTACTTC. It is translated as CASSVAGGRSDEQYF.

The genes are TRBV9 and TRBJ2-3; TRBD2 is a possible D gene (5 bases). CDR3 length: 14 amino acids. Germline V gene lookup returns CDR1 SGDLS and CDR2 YYNGEE. Trimming removed 3 bases at V and 0 bases at J, with 8 bases between. The CDR3 DNA reads TGTGCCAGCAGCGGGACTTCTAGCACAGATACGCAGTATTTT. It yields the protein CASSGTSSTDTQYF.

The chain couples TRBV6-1 to TRBJ1-3; 8 bases line up with TRBD1. V was pared by 3 bases and J by 4 bases, with 5 bases of the junction left unmatched. The germline V gene encodes CDR1 MNHNS and CDR2 SASEGT. The CDR3 totals 15 residues. For the CDR3, the DNA is TGTGCCAGCAGTGAGCGGACAGGGTACGGAAACACCATATATTTT. It translates to CASSERTGYGNTIYF.

This clone appeared a single time. V is TRBV29-1 and J is TRBJ2-1; 10 bases are shared with TRBD1. J lost 3 bases, V lost 3 bases, and 2 bases had no gene match. CDR1 and CDR2 from the germline V gene are SQVTM and ANQGSEA. The CDR3 contains 14 residues. CDR3 loop: CSVDGTGVYNEQFF. The CDR3, as DNA: TGCAGCGTTGATGGGACAGGGGTCTACAATGAGCAGTTCTTC.

The rearrangement links TRBV11-2 to TRBJ1-2; the match to TRBD1 covers 12 bases. Trimming took 6 bases from V and 6 from J; bases not matched to a gene: 11. The CDR3 has 16 amino acids. Germline V CDR1 and CDR2: SGHAT, FQNNGV. CDR3 sequence reads: CASSLNPGTGGNGYTF. The CDR3 nucleotides are TGTGCCAGCAGTTTAAACCCGGGGACAGGGGGCAATGGCTACACCTTC.